This T cell receptor beta chain derives from a study of blood T cell repertoires in COVID-19. Across the study: There were acute and convalescent COVID-19 samples, and they came from the United States, Italy and Spain.

From germline, CDR1 is SGHDT and CDR2 YYEEEE. The V and J ends lost 5 bases and 5 bases, in that order; junction bases with no gene match: 10. The CDR3 has 15 residues. TCRdb keeps only in-frame clones here, not all; method: immunoSEQ multiplex PCR. The sample holds 210,000 or so clones, 84% seen once. Cohort assignment relied on participant-reported clinical history. Specimen: PBMCs or T cells enriched from blood (not recorded which). V and J are TRBV5-6 and TRBJ1-1; TRBD1 agrees at 9 bases. This receptor was taken from a man aged 60 to 69 who had recovered from COVID-19. The CDR3 sequence: CASRLGTGYFTEAFF. CDR3 nucleotides: TGTGCCAGCAGGCTCGGGACAGGGTATTTTACTGAAGCTTTCTTT.